The 31 T cell receptor beta chains below come from one sample, sequenced in a study of blood T cells in healthy people across ages. A second PCR of 7 to 11 cycles used a sample-barcoded 5' primer and a J-beta primer mix. TCRdb redid the calling of the 5' RACE reads with MiXCR, one entry per CDR3 protein. Of roughly 2 million distinct CDR3 sequences in the sample, about 49% are singletons; the top ten hold approximately 2%. Specimen: blood. These receptors were taken from a middle-aged woman in good health.

The CDR3, as DNA: TGTGCCAGCAGTTTATGGGGGCAGGGCAATCAGCCCCAGCATTTT. As protein: CASSLWGQGNQPQHF. The rearrangement joins TRBV27 to TRBJ1-5, with TRBD1 as a possible D gene (6 bases). Trimming removed 1 base at V and 2 bases at J, with 9 bases between. This CDR3 comprises 15 residues. Germline V CDR1 and CDR2: MNHEY, SMNVEV (reference sequence).

This clonotype showed up just a few times. This chain joins TRBV29-1 and TRBJ2-5; D is ambiguous. V was trimmed by 4 bases and J by 2 bases, leaving 8 bases between them. The CDR3 has 12 amino acids. Germline CDR1 SQVTM, CDR2 ANQGSEA. The CDR3 nucleotides read TGCAGCGTTGCCACCAGTCAAGAGACCCAGTACTTC. Translation: CSVATSQETQYF.

The chain is built from TRBV29-1 and TRBJ2-5; D uncertain. V lost 0 bases and J 0 bases, leaving 5 bases between the germline ends. Germline V gives CDR1 SQVTM, CDR2 ANQGSEA. CDR3 size: 13 residues. The CDR3: CSVEERYQETQYF. CDR3 in DNA: TGCAGCGTTGAAGAGCGGTACCAAGAGACCCAGTACTTC.

The J gene is TRBJ2-7, the V gene TRBV28, with TRBD1 as a possible D gene (5 bases). The V end was cut by 7 bases, the J end by 2 bases, with 18 bases between. This CDR3 is 15 amino acids long. From germline, CDR1 is MDHEN and CDR2 SYDVKM. Written as DNA, the CDR3 is TGTGCCAGCACGACCGAGGCAGGGCTTACCTACGAGCAGTACTTC. Encoded protein: CASTTEAGLTYEQYF.

The chain uses TRBV29-1 and TRBJ2-4; D may be TRBD1 (6 bases). The DNA end is more similar to TRBJ2-7, so the J call may be wrong. Germline-derived CDR1 and CDR2 are SQVTM and ANQGSEA. The length of the CDR3 is 13 residues. The CDR3 nucleotides are TGCAGTCGTAGGACAGTAGGTTTCGGCGAGCAGTACTTC. Translated, it gives CSRRTVGFGEQYF.

DNA for the CDR3: TGTGCCAGCAGTTTCCAGGACAGACATTATGGCTACACCTTC. This encodes CASSFQDRHYGYTF. The chain couples TRBV28 to TRBJ1-2; weak D call: TRBD1 (6 bases). This CDR3 region has 14 residues. The germline V gene encodes CDR1 MDHEN and CDR2 SYDVKM. Trimming shortened V by 3 bases and J by 5 bases, and 13 bases separated the two germline ends.

This chain connects TRBV11-2 to TRBJ1-1; no clear D gene. Per germline, CDR1 SGHAT and CDR2 FQNNGV. The CDR3 runs 14 residues. Deletions cut 8 bases from V and 5 bases from J, with 18 bases between. This CDR3 reads CASVPGGRKTEAFF. The CDR3 region has the DNA TGTGCCAGCGTCCCTGGCGGAAGAAAGACTGAAGCTTTCTTT.

The CDR3 DNA is TGCGCCAGCAGCTTGGCCGTCAAACAGGGTAGCTTAGGCGAGCAGTACTTC. Residues: CASSLAVKQGSLGEQYF. The chain joins TRBV5-1 to TRBJ2-4, with D perhaps TRBD1 (6 bases). The end of the DNA aligns better with TRBJ2-7, so the J call may be wrong. CDR1 SGHRS and CDR2 YFSETQ come from the germline V gene. The length of the CDR3 is 17 residues.

J is TRBJ1-2 and V is TRBV7-2; 7 bases line up with TRBD1. There are 13 residues in the CDR3. Germline lookup yields CDR1 SGHTA and CDR2 FQGNSA. Trimming took 8 bases from V and 8 from J; bases not matched to a gene: 11. The CDR3 nucleotides are TGTGCCAGCCGCCTTGACAGGGTGATCGGCTACACCTTC. This sequence encodes CASRLDRVIGYTF.

The V call is TRBV4-3, the J call TRBJ2-5; TRBD2 matches 9 bases. The DNA end lines up better with TRBJ2-7; the J call may be wrong. This CDR3 is built from 15 residues. Germline CDR1 LGHNA, CDR2 YSLEER. The DNA of the CDR3 is TGCGCCAGCAGCCAAAGTCGAGCGGGGGGCTACGAGCAGTACTTC. Protein sequence: CASSQSRAGGYEQYF.

The V and J genes are TRBV5-1 and TRBJ2-1, with 13 bases that match TRBD2. The ends lost 5 bases at V and 7 bases at J; junction bases unmatched: 9. The CDR3 has 16 amino acids. In germline, CDR1 is SGHRS, CDR2 YFSETQ. CDR3 DNA: TGCGCCAGCAGTTCCACTAGCGGGGGGGCTGGAAATGAGCAGTTCTTC. It is translated as CASSSTSGGAGNEQFF. The full variable domain, completed using reference TRBV5-1 and TRBJ2-1, is KAGVTQTPRYLIKTRGQQVTLSCSPISGHRSVSWYQQTPGQGLQFLFEYFSETQRNKGNFPGRFSGRQFSNSRSEMNVSTLELGDSALYLCASSSTSGGAGNEQFFGPGTRLTVL.

This clonotype has only a few counts. This chain links TRBV2 with TRBJ2-6; no firm D call. The germline V gene encodes CDR1 SNHLY and CDR2 FYNNEI. This CDR3 region has 19 residues. V was pared by 3 bases and J by 0 bases, with 18 bases between. As DNA, the CDR3 is TGTGCCAGCAGTGATGAGCAGGTCAAACTAAGCTCTGGGGCCAACGTCCTGACTTTC. This codes for CASSDEQVKLSSGANVLTF.

This clonotype occurred a few times. Here the CDR3 reads CASSIGTGVGYTF. The CDR3 DNA reads as TGCGCCAGCAGCATCGGGACAGGGGTCGGCTACACCTTC. This chain joins TRBV5-1 and TRBJ1-2; the match to TRBD1 covers 10 bases. This CDR3 comprises 13 residues. Germline values: CDR1 SGHRS, CDR2 YFSETQ. Losses at the gene ends were 4 bases for V and 8 bases for J; bases not matched to a gene: 5. The variable domain in full, completed from reference TRBV5-1 and TRBJ1-2, reads KAGVTQTPRYLIKTRGQQVTLSCSPISGHRSVSWYQQTPGQGLQFLFEYFSETQRNKGNFPGRFSGRQFSNSRSEMNVSTLELGDSALYLCASSIGTGVGYTFGSGTRLTVV.

This chain connects TRBV7-2 to TRBJ2-4, with TRBD1 matching over 10 bases. This CDR3 spans 15 amino acids. The germline V gene encodes CDR1 SGHTA and CDR2 FQGNSA. V lost 5 bases, J lost 8 bases, and 9 bases stayed unmatched. CDR3 in DNA: TGTGCCAGCAGCAGCCGGGACAGGGGTTTTGACATTCAGTACTTC. It yields the protein CASSSRDRGFDIQYF. Looking up the rest from reference TRBV7-2 and TRBJ2-4 gives the full variable domain: GAGVSQSPSNKVTEKGKDVELRCDPISGHTALYWYRQSLGQGLEFLIYFQGNSAPDKSGLPSDRFSAERTGGSVSTLTIQRTQQEDSAVYLCASSSRDRGFDIQYFGAGTRLSVL.

This rearrangement joins TRBV20-1 to TRBJ2-5, with 11 positions matching TRBD2. Germline V lookup: CDR1 DFQATT, CDR2 SNEGSKA (reference sequence). The CDR3 length is 17 residues. J gave up 0 bases and V 4 bases, and 10 bases lay outside the gene matches. CDR3: CSANLRQLAGDQETQYF. As DNA, the CDR3 is TGCAGTGCTAATTTGCGGCAACTAGCGGGAGACCAAGAGACCCAGTACTTC.

The CDR3 sequence: CASSPGQGSPGANVLTF. CDR3 coding DNA: TGTGCCAGCAGCCCAGGACAGGGGTCCCCTGGGGCCAACGTCCTGACTTTC. The V call is TRBV4-2, the J call TRBJ2-6, with TRBD1 identical over 9 bases. The V segment lost 4 bases and the J segment 2 bases; nucleotides outside the gene matches: 6. CDR3 length equals 17 residues. The germline V gene encodes CDR1 LGHNA and CDR2 YNFKEQ.

This clonotype has a handful of counts. The chain recombines TRBV6-4 with TRBJ2-6; D is possibly TRBD1 or TRBD2 (5 bases each). Per the germline V gene, CDR1 is MRHNA and CDR2 is SNTAGT. V lost 0 bases and J lost 3, with 12 bases in between. The CDR3 is made up of 17 amino acids. CDR3 residues: CASSDSTWGFGANVLTF. CDR3 bases: TGTGCCAGCAGTGACTCGACCTGGGGGTTTGGGGCCAACGTCCTGACTTTC.

The V gene is TRBV12-3 or TRBV12-4, the J gene TRBJ1-2; perhaps TRBD1 as D (6 bases). The V and J ends lost 5 bases and 7 bases respectively, with 11 bases between them. This CDR3 has 12 residues. The CDR3: CASSIYRAGYTF. CDR3 sequence (DNA): TGTGCCAGCAGTATCTACAGGGCTGGCTACACCTTC.

In its sample, this clonotype was seen once. CDR3 amino acids: CSAREVGQLNQPQHF. In DNA form, the CDR3 reads TGCAGTGCTAGAGAGGTGGGGCAGCTCAATCAGCCCCAGCATTTT. The rearrangement links TRBV20-1 to TRBJ1-5; tentatively, D is TRBD1 (5 bases). Trimming stripped 0 bases from V and 3 bases from J, with 12 bases between. Germline values: CDR1 DFQATT, CDR2 SNEGSKA (reference sequence). This CDR3 region has 15 residues.

The chain employs TRBV2 and TRBJ2-1, with 16 positions matching TRBD2. Germline CDR1 SNHLY, CDR2 FYNNEI. With V trimmed by 6 bases and J by 0 bases, 8 bases remained unmatched. This CDR3 region has 19 residues. The DNA for the CDR3 is TGTGCCAGCAGCACAACCGGGACTAGCGGGGGGGCCTCCTACAATGAGCAGTTCTTC. It specifies CASSTTGTSGGASYNEQFF. Full variable domain (remainder filled in from reference TRBV2 and TRBJ2-1): EPEVTQTPSHQVTQMGQEVILRCVPISNHLYFYWYRQILGQKVEFLVSFYNNEISEKSEIFDDQFSVERPDGSNFTLKIRSTKLEDSAMYFCASSTTGTSGGASYNEQFFGPGTRLTVL.

The chain combines TRBV2 with TRBJ1-4; D uncertain. The V end was cut by 5 bases, the J end by 1 base, with 14 bases between. Germline assignment: CDR1 SNHLY and CDR2 FYNNEI. The length of the CDR3 is 16 residues. The CDR3 loop is CASSPMASLTNEKLFF. The CDR3 coding sequence is TGTGCCAGCAGTCCTATGGCTTCTCTAACTAATGAAAAACTGTTTTTT.

About this clonotype itself: Compared with germline, one end of the junction differs, possibly owing to a read error. The genes are TRBV7-2 and TRBJ2-6, with TRBD1 identical over 8 bases. Germline values: CDR1 SGHTA, CDR2 FQGNSA. The CDR3 consists of 16 residues. The CDR3 sequence: CASSLQQGAGANVPTF. As DNA, the CDR3 is TGTGCCAGCAGCTTACAGCAGGGGGCTGGGGCCAACGTCCCGACTTTC.

The table lists this clonotype with a few counts. This chain uses TRBV7-2 with TRBJ2-1; possibly TRBD1 for D (6 bases). CDR1 is SGHTA, CDR2 FQGNSA, per germline. This CDR3 is built from 18 residues. Deletions cut 1 base from V and 8 bases from J, with 24 bases between. CDR3 nucleotides: TGTGCCAGCAGCTTAGGTGATTTGCGGCGGGTCAACAGGGATGAGCAGTTCTTC. As protein: CASSLGDLRRVNRDEQFF.

The chain links TRBV28 to TRBJ1-5; no clear D gene. V gave up 6 bases and J gave up 4 bases, with 22 bases separating them. CDR1 is MDHEN and CDR2 is SYDVKM in the germline V gene. The CDR3 is 17 amino acids. The CDR3 here is CASRTGPRRIRNQPQHF. The CDR3 region has the DNA TGTGCCAGCAGGACCGGACCCCGACGGATAAGAAATCAGCCCCAGCATTTT.

This chain links TRBV12-3 or TRBV12-4 with TRBJ2-5; weak D call: TRBD2 (6 bases). With 6 bases removed from V and 5 bases from J, the gap between germline ends came to 22 bases. This CDR3 comprises 16 residues. CDR3 DNA sequence: TGTGCCAGCAGCTCACCATCCAGGGAGGAGTGGGAGACCCAGTACTTC. The encoded protein is CASSSPSREEWETQYF.

The genes are TRBV6-2 or TRBV6-3 and TRBJ2-1; 9 bases align to TRBD2. The CDR3 loop spans 16 amino acids. Germline loops: CDR1 MNHEY, CDR2 SVGEGT. With V trimmed by 0 bases and J by 6 bases, 6 bases remained unmatched. The CDR3: CASSYSLGRGGNEQFF. The CDR3 nucleotides are TGTGCCAGCAGTTACTCGCTAGGGCGGGGGGGCAATGAGCAGTTCTTC.

This clonotype has at least ten counts. The chain employs TRBV12-3 or TRBV12-4 and TRBJ2-5, with 7 bases that match TRBD1. This CDR3 spans 13 amino acids. V lost 6 bases and J lost 1; bases outside the gene matches: 2. CDR3 in DNA: TGTGCCAGCAGCTCAGGGGGCCAAGAGACCCAGTACTTC. It is translated as CASSSGGQETQYF.

The chain carries TRBV27 and TRBJ2-7; TRBD2 agrees at 9 bases. This CDR3 contains 16 residues. Trimming removed 4 bases from V and 5 bases from J; junction bases left unmatched: 12. The germline CDR1 and CDR2 sequences are MNHEY and SMNVEV (reference sequence). The CDR3 DNA sequence: TGTGCCAGCAGTTCCCGTATAGCGGGGGAATTGGACGAGCAGTACTTC. Amino acids: CASSSRIAGELDEQYF.

The genes are TRBV4-3 and TRBJ1-1, with 9 bases lining up with TRBD1. V dropped 0 bases and J dropped 4; count of bases not matched to a gene: 3. The CDR3 length is 15 residues. CDR1 and CDR2 from the germline V gene are LGHNA and YSLEER. The CDR3 loop is CASSQERTGATEAFF. In DNA form, the CDR3 reads TGCGCCAGCAGCCAAGAACGGACAGGGGCCACTGAAGCTTTCTTT.

V gene TRBV6-2 or TRBV6-3 combines with J gene TRBJ2-7; 12 bases agree with TRBD2. The CDR3 totals 13 residues. V was clipped by 6 bases and J by 6 bases; unmatched bases: 3. Germline values: CDR1 MNHEY, CDR2 SVGEGT. The CDR3 DNA sequence: TGTGCCAGCAGGACTAGCGGGGGCTCCGAGCAGTACTTC. Protein product: CASRTSGGSEQYF.

This clonotype was detected only a few times. The V and J genes are TRBV6-5 and TRBJ1-4, with D hard to call. CDR1 and CDR2 (germline): MNHEY, SVGAGI. V lost 0 bases and J lost 7, with 9 bases in between. The CDR3 is made up of 14 amino acids. The CDR3 sequence is CASSYSAGFEKLFF. CDR3 nucleotides: TGTGCCAGCAGTTACTCGGCGGGGTTTGAAAAACTGTTTTTT.